The next 10 T cell receptor beta chains were all read from a single sample in a study of cytomegalovirus exposure and HLA in healthy donors. PCR used 60 Vbeta primers and 13 Jbeta primers. Measured with immunoSEQ multiplex PCR; TCRdb has only the in-frame clones, and not every one. The repertoire holds 90,000 to 150,000 clones, with roughly three fifths as singletons. What was sequenced was PBMCs. The receptors originated from a man aged 35 to 55 in good health and CMV-seropositive.

This chain uses TRBV5-1 with TRBJ2-3, with 8 bases aligning to TRBD2. Unmatched junction bases numbered 7, after V lost 5 bases and J lost 2 bases. Looked up from germline, CDR1 is SGHRS and CDR2 is YFSETQ. The CDR3 length is 15 residues. The CDR3, as DNA: TGCGCCAGCAGAATAGCGGGACAATCCACAGATACGCAGTATTTT. This encodes CASRIAGQSTDTQYF.

This clone was detected a few times. The V call is TRBV4-2, the J call TRBJ2-1; D might be TRBD2 (6 bases). Germline CDR1 is LGHNA and CDR2 is YNFKEQ. This CDR3 is 16 amino acids long. V dropped 0 bases and J dropped 3 bases, with 12 bases sitting between them. CDR3 residues: CASSQDWRGSYNEQFF. For the CDR3, the DNA is TGTGCCAGCAGCCAAGATTGGCGGGGAAGCTACAATGAGCAGTTCTTC.

This sequence joins TRBV5-4 and TRBJ2-3; possibly TRBD2 for D (6 bases). CDR1 is SGHNT, CDR2 YYREEE, per germline (reference sequence). The CDR3 has 16 residues. Trimming took off 4 bases at V and 1 base at J, with 16 bases between the two ends. In nucleotides, the CDR3 is TGTGCCAGCAGCGCGGGACTTGCCCTAGGCACAGATACGCAGTATTTT. This sequence encodes CASSAGLALGTDTQYF. Filled out from reference TRBV5-4 and TRBJ2-3, the complete variable domain reads ETGVTQSPTHLIKTRGQQVTLRCSSQSGHNTVSWYQQALGQGPQFIFQYYREEENGRGNFPPRFSGLQFPNYSSELNVNALELDDSALYLCASSAGLALGTDTQYFGPGTRLTVL.

The CDR3 bases are TGCGCCAGCAGCTTTCGAGAACAGGGAAACACCATATATTTT. Its protein product is CASSFREQGNTIYF. The chain combines TRBV5-1 with TRBJ1-3, with no clear D. Trimming removed 2 bases from V and 4 bases from J, with 10 bases in between. CDR1 is SGHRS, CDR2 YFSETQ, per germline. This CDR3 comprises 14 residues.

The CDR3 sequence: CASSQDMLAGTDTQYF. CDR3 sequence (DNA): TGCGCCAGCAGCCAAGATATGCTAGCGGGAACGGATACGCAGTATTTT. The chain employs TRBV4-3 and TRBJ2-3; 9 bases align to TRBD2. The length of the CDR3 is 16 residues. V dropped 0 bases and J dropped 6; count of bases not matched to a gene: 7. The germline gives CDR1 LGHNA, CDR2 YSLEER.

This clone was recorded a few times. The chain combines TRBV10-3 with TRBJ1-2; weak D call: TRBD1 (6 bases). Germline V lookup: CDR1 ENHRY, CDR2 SYGVKD. With 10 bases removed from V and 0 bases from J, the gap between germline ends came to 12 bases. The CDR3 totals 13 residues. The CDR3 DNA sequence: TGTGCCACTGGGGACAAGTCTAACTATGGCTACACCTTC. It encodes CATGDKSNYGYTF.

This clone was found a few times. V usage is TRBV7-9 and J usage is TRBJ1-6, with D possibly being TRBD1 (6 bases). Trimming pared 5 bases from V and 0 bases from J, leaving 17 bases between. Germline V gene data show CDR1 as SEHNR and CDR2 as FQNEAQ (reference sequence). CDR3 length: 18 amino acids. The CDR3 region has the DNA TGTGCCAGCAGCCTGGGGGCAGGCCTTAGCTCCTATAATTCACCCCTCCACTTT. Its translation is CASSLGAGLSSYNSPLHF.

The chain is built from TRBV27 and TRBJ2-2, with D possibly being TRBD2 (7 bases). Trimming cost V 4 bases and J 6 bases, with 9 bases left between them. Germline assignment: CDR1 MNHEY and CDR2 SMNVEV (reference sequence). The CDR3 consists of 13 residues. The CDR3 loop reads CASSWGGPGELFF. For the CDR3, the DNA is TGTGCCAGCAGTTGGGGGGGGCCCGGGGAGCTGTTTTTT.

The V and J genes are TRBV7-9 and TRBJ1-2; 7 bases line up with TRBD1. In germline, CDR1 is SEHNR, CDR2 FQNEAQ (reference sequence). The CDR3 is made up of 13 amino acids. The V segment lost 1 base and the J segment 4 bases; nucleotides outside the gene matches: 0. Here the CDR3 reads CASSLEGAYGYTF. CDR3 DNA: TGTGCCAGCAGCTTAGAGGGGGCCTATGGCTACACCTTC. Using reference TRBV7-9 and TRBJ1-2 for the parts outside the CDR3, the full variable domain is DTGVSQNPRHKITKRGQNVTFRCDPISEHNRLYWYRQTLGQGPEFLTYFQNEAQLEKSRLLSDRFSAERPKGSFSTLEIQRTEQGDSAMYLCASSLEGAYGYTFGSGTRLTVV.

V is TRBV7-9 and J is TRBJ2-1; 11 bases fit TRBD2. The V gene's germline CDR1 is SEHNR and CDR2 FQNEAQ (reference sequence). This CDR3 spans 15 amino acids. The junction had 0 bases not matched to a gene; V was cut back by 1 base and J by 4 bases. CDR3 sequence (DNA): TGTGCCAGCAGCTTAGTAGCGGGAGGGTACAATGAGCAGTTCTTC. It translates to CASSLVAGGYNEQFF.